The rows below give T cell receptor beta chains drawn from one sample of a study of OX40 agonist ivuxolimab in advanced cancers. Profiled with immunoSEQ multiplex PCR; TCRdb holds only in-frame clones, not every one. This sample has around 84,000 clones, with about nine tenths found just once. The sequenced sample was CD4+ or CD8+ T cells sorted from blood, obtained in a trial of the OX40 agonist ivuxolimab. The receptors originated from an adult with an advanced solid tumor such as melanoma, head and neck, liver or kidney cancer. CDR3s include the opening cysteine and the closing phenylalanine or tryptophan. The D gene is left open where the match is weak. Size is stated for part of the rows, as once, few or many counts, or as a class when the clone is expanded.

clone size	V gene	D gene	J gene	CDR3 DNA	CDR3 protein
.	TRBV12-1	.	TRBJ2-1	TGTGCCAGCAGCTTTAGGTGGCAGCTCTACAATGAGCAGTTCTTC	CASSFRWQLYNEQFF
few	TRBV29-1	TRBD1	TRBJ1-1	TGCAGCGTTTCGGGACAGACTAAGAACACTGAAGCTTTCTTT	CSVSGQTKNTEAFF
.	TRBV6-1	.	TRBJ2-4	TGTGCCAGCAGGGCGGAGGGGCAGGGAAACATTCAGTACTTC	CASRAEGQGNIQYF
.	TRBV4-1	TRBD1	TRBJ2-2	TGCGCCAGCAGCCAAGAACGCCAGGGGGCGAACACCGGGGAGCTGTTTTTT	CASSQERQGANTGELFF
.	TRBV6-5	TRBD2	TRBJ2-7	TGTGCCAGCAGGGTTAGCGGGAGCTCCTACGAGCAGTACTTC	CASRVSGSSYEQYF
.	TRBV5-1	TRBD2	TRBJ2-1	TGCGCCAGCAGCCTACTTCTAGCGGGAGGGTCCAATGAGCAGTTCTTC	CASSLLLAGGSNEQFF
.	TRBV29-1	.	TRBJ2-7	TGCAGCGTTGTAGAGGAGGGGCACGAGCAGTACTTC	CSVVEEGHEQYF
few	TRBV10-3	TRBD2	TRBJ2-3	TGTGCCATCAAGGCGGGAGTTATCACAGATACGCAGTATTTT	CAIKAGVITDTQYF
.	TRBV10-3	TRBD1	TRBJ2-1	TGTGCCATCAGTTCACAGGGGCCCTCCTACAATGAGCAGTTCTTC	CAISSQGPSYNEQFF
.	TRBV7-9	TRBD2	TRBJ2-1	TGTGCCAGCAGCTTAGCGGGAGCGGGATACAATGAGCAGTTCTTC	CASSLAGAGYNEQFF
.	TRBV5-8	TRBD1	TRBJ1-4	TGTGCCAGCAGGCTGACAGGGGGAGATGAAAAACTGTTTTTT	CASRLTGGDEKLFF
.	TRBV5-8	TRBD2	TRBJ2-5	TGTGCCAGCAGCCAAGCGGGGGGCTTCCAAGAGACCCAGTACTTC	CASSQAGGFQETQYF
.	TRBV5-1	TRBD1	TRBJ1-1	TGCGCCAGCAGCTTACGGACAGGGGATCCTGAAGCTTTCTTT	CASSLRTGDPEAFF
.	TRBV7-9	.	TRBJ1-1	TGTGCCAGCAGCCCTACAGGGTATCCTGAAGCTTTCTTT	CASSPTGYPEAFF
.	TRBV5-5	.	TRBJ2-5	TGTGCCAGCAGCATCCAGGTTCTCCAAGAGACCCAGTACTTC	CASSIQVLQETQYF
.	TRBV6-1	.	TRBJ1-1	TGTGCCAGCAGGACCCTGACAGGACGAACTGAAGCTTTCTTT	CASRTLTGRTEAFF
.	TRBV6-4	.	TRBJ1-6	TGTGCCAGCAGTGAGACCCAAAGGTCACCCCTCCACTTT	CASSETQRSPLHF
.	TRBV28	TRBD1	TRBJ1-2	TGTGCCAGCAGTTCCCCTGTATCCGGGACAGGTTCTAACTATGGCTACACCTTC	CASSSPVSGTGSNYGYTF
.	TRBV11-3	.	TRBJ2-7	TGTGCCAGCAGCTCGGGACTGTCTCGGTCCGAGCAGTACTTC	CASSSGLSRSEQYF
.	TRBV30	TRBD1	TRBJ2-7	TGTGCCTGGAGTGTGAACAGGGGGTACGAGCAGTACTTC	CAWSVNRGYEQYF
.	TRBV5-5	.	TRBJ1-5	TGTGCCAGCAGCTTTCTTAATCAGCCCCAGCATTTT	CASSFLNQPQHF
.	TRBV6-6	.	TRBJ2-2	TGTGCCAGCAGGACAACAGGGAACACCGGGGAGCTGTTTTTT	CASRTTGNTGELFF
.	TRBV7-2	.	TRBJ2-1	TGTGCCAGCAGACCGACTGGGAGCTCCTACAATGAGCAGTTCTTC	CASRPTGSSYNEQFF
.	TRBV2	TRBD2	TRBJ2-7	TGTGCCAGCAATCCAGCCCTCACTAGCGGGAGTATCGAGCAGTACTTC	CASNPALTSGSIEQYF
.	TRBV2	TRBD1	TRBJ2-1	TGTGCCAGCGGACCCCATGTGACAGGGGGCGATGAGCAGTTCTTC	CASGPHVTGGDEQFF
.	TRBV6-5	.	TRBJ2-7	TGTGCCAGCAGTTCGGGAGTCACCTACGAGCAGTACTTC	CASSSGVTYEQYF
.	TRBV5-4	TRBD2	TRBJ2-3	TGTGCCAGCAGCTCGGGACTAGCGGGAAATCCAGATACGCAGTATTTT	CASSSGLAGNPDTQYF
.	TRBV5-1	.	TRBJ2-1	TGCGCCAGCAGCCGACAAAGACTAGTTCTTGTAGACAATGAGCAGTTCTTC	CASSRQRLVLVDNEQFF
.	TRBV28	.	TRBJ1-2	TGTGCCAGCAGAACAGGGTTTAACTATGGCTACACCTTC	CASRTGFNYGYTF
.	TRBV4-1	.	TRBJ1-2	TGCGCCAGCAGCTCAACGGGGGGCTATGGCTACACCTTC	CASSSTGGYGYTF
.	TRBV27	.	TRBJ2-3	TGTGCCAGCAGTTTACTCCCCCCAGGTTCACACGCTAGCACAGATACGCAGTATTTT	CASSLLPPGSHASTDTQYF
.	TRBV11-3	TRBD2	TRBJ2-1	TGTGCCAGCAGCTTAGATGGGAGGGAGCAGGGAATCTTC	CASSLDGREQGIF
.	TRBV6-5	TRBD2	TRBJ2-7	TGTGCCAGCAGTCCCGGGAGGGGAACCTACGAGCAGTACTTC	CASSPGRGTYEQYF
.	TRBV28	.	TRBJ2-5	TGTGCCAGCACCCTAATTGGGGGCGGTGAAGAGACCCAGTACTTC	CASTLIGGGEETQYF
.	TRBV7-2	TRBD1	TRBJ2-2	TGTGCCAGCAGCCCAAGACAGGGGACGAACACCGGGGAGCTGTTTTTT	CASSPRQGTNTGELFF
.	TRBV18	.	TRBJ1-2	TGTGCCAGCTCACCGACAGCTAACTATGGCTACACCTTC	CASSPTANYGYTF
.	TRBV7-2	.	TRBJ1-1	TGTGCCAGCAGCTTAGTGGGGAATAGGATGAACACTGAAGCTTTCTTT	CASSLVGNRMNTEAFF
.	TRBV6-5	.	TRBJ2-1	TGTGCCAGCAGTTACTCCACGGTACCCTACAATGAGCAGTTCTTC	CASSYSTVPYNEQFF
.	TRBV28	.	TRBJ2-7	TGTGCCAGCAGACTGAACTACGAGCAGTACTTC	CASRLNYEQYF
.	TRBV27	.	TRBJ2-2	TGTGCCAGCAGTTTATCTAGGCCAACCGCCGGGGAGCTGTTTTTT	CASSLSRPTAGELFF
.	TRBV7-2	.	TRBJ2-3	TGTGCCAGCAGCCTCCGACAGAGCACAGATACGCAGTATTTT	CASSLRQSTDTQYF
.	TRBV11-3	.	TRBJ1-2	TGTGCCAGCAGCTTATCTTCCCAGGCTTATGGCTACACCTTC	CASSLSSQAYGYTF
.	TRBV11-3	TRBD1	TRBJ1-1	TGTGCCAGCAGCCCAAGACAGGGGAGGGACACTGAAGCTTTCTTT	CASSPRQGRDTEAFF
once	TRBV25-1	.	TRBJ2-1	TGTGCCGGCAGTGATGACAGCTACAATGAGCAGTTCTTC	CAGSDDSYNEQFF
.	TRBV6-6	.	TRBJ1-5	TGTGCCAGCAGTTACCGAGGGTCTCTTCAGCATTTT	CASSYRGSLQHF
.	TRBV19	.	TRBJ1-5	TGTGCCAGTAGTTCTGCGGGAGGATACCAGCCCCAGCATTTT	CASSSAGGYQPQHF